The 27 T cell receptor beta chains below were found in one sample sequenced in a study of neoadjuvant anti-PD-1 for oral cavity cancer. The method was immunoSEQ multiplex PCR; TCRdb's version includes in-frame clones alone and lacks a portion of them. The profile shows approximately 7,200 clones, roughly 45% of them singletons. Here the sequenced sample was tumor tissue, taken before nivolumab (anti-PD-1) treatment. Receptors were obtained from a person aged 35-79 years with oral cavity squamous cell carcinoma.

This clone was counted once. The chain recombines TRBV11-2 with TRBJ2-5; D possibly corresponds to TRBD1 (5 bases). Trimming took 1 base from V and 5 from J, leaving 17 bases between them. Germline values: CDR1 SGHAT, CDR2 FQNNGV. The CDR3 covers 16 residues. This CDR3 reads CASSLGVGQGEETQYF. Here the CDR3 DNA reads TGTGCCAGCAGCTTAGGTGTGGGGCAGGGCGAGGAGACCCAGTACTTC.

The V gene is TRBV7-8, the J gene TRBJ1-2; TRBD1 matches at 10 bases. Trimming took 4 bases from V and 4 from J; bases not matched to a gene: 3. The CDR3 has 14 residues. Looked up from germline, CDR1 is SGHVS and CDR2 is FQNEAQ. The CDR3 sequence is CASSSGQGSYGYTF. For the CDR3, the DNA is TGTGCCAGCAGCTCGGGACAGGGGAGCTATGGCTACACCTTC.

The V call is TRBV6-4, the J call TRBJ2-3; D call uncertain. Trimming cost V 10 bases and J 4 bases, with 15 bases left between them. CDR3 size: 13 residues. Germline V gene lookup returns CDR1 MRHNA and CDR2 SNTAGT. CDR3 sequence reads: CATSGDESDTQYF. The CDR3, as DNA: TGTGCCACCTCAGGAGACGAGTCAGATACGCAGTATTTT.

This clone was seen a single time. V and J are TRBV7-3 and TRBJ1-5; TRBD1 matches at 8 bases. From germline, CDR1 is SGHTA and CDR2 FQGTGA. V shed 4 bases and J 2 bases; nucleotides not matched to a gene: 19. The CDR3 extends over 20 amino acids. Here the CDR3 DNA reads TGTGCCAGCAGCTCGACAAGAACTTCAGGGGGCGAGGGGGGCAATCAGCCCCAGCATTTT. This gives the protein CASSSTRTSGGEGGNQPQHF.

In this sample, this clone is large (0.1 to 1%). The chain is built from TRBV5-4 and TRBJ2-1, with 8 bases identical to TRBD1. Losses at the gene ends were 5 bases for V and 0 bases for J; bases not matched to a gene: 4. The CDR3 extends over 15 amino acids. The germline V gene encodes CDR1 SGHNT and CDR2 YYREEE (reference sequence). This chain's CDR3 is CASSSGTGSYNEQFF. DNA of the CDR3: TGTGCCAGCAGTTCCGGGACAGGCTCCTACAATGAGCAGTTCTTC.

This chain connects TRBV27 to TRBJ2-2, with 8 bases fitting TRBD1. Trimming at V came to 2 bases and at J to 5 bases, leaving 7 bases not matched to a gene. The CDR3 sequence is 16 residues long. Germline V gene sequence: CDR1 MNHEY, CDR2 SMNVEV (reference sequence). In DNA, the CDR3 is TGTGCCAGCAGTTTAACATGGACAGGGAGAACCGGGGAGCTGTTTTTT. This codes for CASSLTWTGRTGELFF.

This clone is medium-sized. The gene calls are TRBV6-5 and TRBJ2-7; weak D call: TRBD2 (5 bases). V was trimmed by 1 base and J by 6 bases, leaving 10 bases between them. This CDR3 comprises 13 residues. From germline, CDR1 is MNHEY and CDR2 SVGAGI. In DNA, the CDR3 is TGTGCCAGCAGTTACTTAAGAGGGAGCGAGCAGTACTTC. It codes for CASSYLRGSEQYF.

The chain employs TRBV6-5 and TRBJ2-7, with 7 bases fitting TRBD1. The CDR3 is 14 amino acids. CDR1 and CDR2 (germline): MNHEY, SVGAGI. V was clipped by 7 bases and J by 9 bases; unmatched bases: 15. The CDR3 reads CASTTLAGGRWQYF. The CDR3 DNA is TGTGCCAGCACCACCCTAGCAGGGGGACGGTGGCAGTACTTC.

The V and J genes are TRBV7-6 and TRBJ1-1; D gene ambiguous. Germline-derived CDR1 and CDR2 are SGHVS and FNYEAQ. V was trimmed by 5 bases and J by 3 bases, leaving 16 bases between them. This CDR3 contains 15 residues. DNA for the CDR3: TGTGCCAGCAGCCCAACGATTCAGTTGTACACTGAAGCTTTCTTT. Protein: CASSPTIQLYTEAFF.

The chain carries TRBV2 and TRBJ1-1; D unresolved. The ends were cut back, 3 bases at V and 4 bases at J, with 9 bases in the middle. Germline V gene sequence: CDR1 SNHLY, CDR2 FYNNEI. The CDR3 runs to 13 residues. The CDR3 here is CASSDNPSTEAFF. The CDR3 DNA is TGTGCCAGCAGTGATAATCCTAGCACTGAAGCTTTCTTT.

J is TRBJ1-5 and V is TRBV28, with D possibly matching TRBD1 (5 bases). Per germline, CDR1 MDHEN and CDR2 SYDVKM. With 3 bases removed from V and 2 bases from J, the gap between germline ends came to 14 bases. CDR3 length: 16 residues. The CDR3 DNA is TGTGCCAGCAGTTTTCTATTGGGAGGGGGCAATCAGCCCCAGCATTTT. Translating it yields CASSFLLGGGNQPQHF.

V usage is TRBV6-5 and J usage is TRBJ2-5, with D perhaps TRBD2 (5 bases). Trimming took 7 bases from V and 0 from J, leaving 9 bases between them. CDR1 MNHEY and CDR2 SVGAGI come from the germline V gene. This CDR3 region has 13 residues. Here the CDR3 reads CASKWGDQETQYF. For the CDR3, the DNA is TGTGCCAGCAAATGGGGAGACCAAGAGACCCAGTACTTC.

The chain employs TRBV7-2 and TRBJ2-3; unclear D gene. The length of the CDR3 is 14 residues. Germline V gene data show CDR1 as SGHTA and CDR2 as FQGNSA. Trimming shortened V by 2 bases and J by 7 bases, and 13 bases separated the two germline ends. CDR3 residues: CASSLSRPAYTQYF. The DNA for the CDR3 is TGTGCCAGCAGCTTATCTAGGCCTGCCTATACGCAGTATTTT.

This rearrangement joins TRBV2 to TRBJ1-2; 7 bases map to TRBD1. V was pared by 7 bases and J by 0 bases, with 14 bases of the junction left unmatched. The CDR3 covers 17 residues. Germline V lookup: CDR1 SNHLY, CDR2 FYNNEI. The CDR3: CASTQTRQGRSNYGYTF. CDR3 sequence (DNA): TGTGCCAGCACCCAAACTCGACAGGGTCGGTCTAACTATGGCTACACCTTC.

This chain joins TRBV7-6 and TRBJ1-3; no reliable D call. Germline V gives CDR1 SGHVS, CDR2 FNYEAQ. The CDR3 runs to 14 residues. V dropped 1 base and J dropped 5 bases, with 9 bases sitting between them. In nucleotides, the CDR3 is TGTGCCAGCAGCTTAGTTCGACTCCGAAACACCATATATTTT. This codes for CASSLVRLRNTIYF.

This clone turned up a few times. This chain joins TRBV5-4 and TRBJ2-7; tentatively, D is TRBD1 or TRBD2 (6 bases each). The germline CDR1 and CDR2 sequences are SGHNT and YYREEE (reference sequence). CDR3 length: 14 amino acids. V lost 4 bases and J 5 bases, leaving 16 bases between the germline ends. In nucleotides, the CDR3 is TGTGCCAGCAGCCTGGACAGTGGGAGGAACGAGCAGTACTTC. This translates into CASSLDSGRNEQYF.

The chain joins TRBV28 to TRBJ1-2; D gene uncertain. The CDR3 extends over 13 amino acids. V was pared by 2 bases and J by 5 bases, with 9 bases between. Germline-derived CDR1 and CDR2 are MDHEN and SYDVKM. The CDR3 region has the DNA TGTGCCAGCAGTTTAGTGGCCGCTTATGGCTACACCTTC. Translated, it gives CASSLVAAYGYTF.

This chain joins TRBV19 and TRBJ1-1; TRBD1 agrees at 10 bases. The CDR3 has 14 residues. Losses at the gene ends were 7 bases for V and 7 bases for J; bases not matched to a gene: 9. The V gene's germline CDR1 is LNHDA and CDR2 SQIVND (reference sequence). DNA for the CDR3: TGTGCCAGTATCCAGAGACAGGGGGCCGTTGAAGCTTTCTTT. Its protein product is CASIQRQGAVEAFF.

The table lists this clone with a few counts. This chain uses TRBV11-3 with TRBJ2-2, with 8 bases aligning to TRBD1. CDR1 and CDR2 (germline): SGHNT, YENEEA. This CDR3 has 15 amino acids. The ends lost 5 bases at V and 4 bases at J; junction bases unmatched: 6. Here the CDR3 DNA reads TGTGCCAGCAGCCCCAGGACAGGGAGCACCGGGGAGCTGTTTTTT. Translating gives CASSPRTGSTGELFF.

Only a few counts were recorded for this clone. The chain links TRBV7-8 to TRBJ1-3, with 7 bases identical to TRBD1. The length of the CDR3 is 17 residues. Germline V gene sequence: CDR1 SGHVS, CDR2 FQNEAQ. The J segment lost 8 bases and the V segment lost 0 bases, leaving 13 bases of the junction unmatched. In DNA, the CDR3 is TGTGCCAGCAGCTTAGCCGAATCGACAGGGCCTTGGGACACCATATATTTT. Residues: CASSLAESTGPWDTIYF.

This chain joins TRBV4-2 and TRBJ1-2, with 8 bases that match TRBD1. Germline assignment: CDR1 LGHNA and CDR2 YNFKEQ. V dropped 0 bases and J dropped 7; count of bases not matched to a gene: 13. The CDR3 is 17 amino acids. The CDR3 sequence: CASSQDVGQGNLAGYTF. The CDR3 DNA reads TGTGCCAGCAGCCAAGATGTAGGACAGGGTAATCTGGCTGGCTACACCTTC.

CDR3 DNA sequence: TGTGCCAGCAGTTACCGGGGGGGGAATCAGCCCCAGCATTTT. Its translation: CASSYRGGNQPQHF. The chain combines TRBV6-5 with TRBJ1-5, with D possibly matching TRBD1 (5 bases). V was trimmed by 2 bases and J by 4 bases, leaving 9 bases between them. Per germline, CDR1 MNHEY and CDR2 SVGAGI. The length of the CDR3 is 14 residues.

This clone was observed a few times. The rearrangement joins TRBV19 to TRBJ1-1; D not certain. V lost 4 bases, J lost 0 bases, and 12 bases lay in between. CDR3 length equals 15 residues. Germline V gene sequence: CDR1 LNHDA, CDR2 SQIVND (reference sequence). The CDR3 DNA sequence: TGTGCCAGTAGTACAGTCTTTTCTATGAACACTGAAGCTTTCTTT. As protein: CASSTVFSMNTEAFF.

V and J are TRBV6-1 and TRBJ1-6; unclear D gene. The CDR3 loop spans 15 amino acids. The germline gives CDR1 MNHNS, CDR2 SASEGT. The ends were cut back, 5 bases at V and 7 bases at J, with 15 bases in the middle. The CDR3 is CASSSKGRPNSPLHF. CDR3 DNA: TGTGCCAGCAGTTCGAAAGGACGGCCCAATTCACCCCTCCACTTT.

The gene calls are TRBV7-4 and TRBJ2-3; 10 nucleotides align to TRBD2. The length of the CDR3 is 17 residues. Germline V CDR1 and CDR2: SGHVT, SQSDAQ. V shed 5 bases, J shed 3 bases, and the junction held 11 bases outside the gene matches. The CDR3 bases are TGTGCCAGCAGCAATCCTTCTAGCGGGGGCATGACAGATACGCAGTATTTT. This translates into CASSNPSSGGMTDTQYF.

The chain joins TRBV6-6 to TRBJ1-5, with TRBD1 identical over 9 bases. The germline gives CDR1 MNHNY, CDR2 SVGAGI (reference sequence). The CDR3 is made up of 15 amino acids. With 4 bases clipped from V and 2 bases from J, the junction kept 3 bases outside the gene matches. In nucleotides, the CDR3 is TGTGCCAGCAGTTCGGACAGGGGACGCAATCAGCCCCAGCATTTT. Translated, it gives CASSSDRGRNQPQHF.

This chain links TRBV2 with TRBJ2-1; TRBD2 agrees at 12 bases. CDR3 length equals 15 residues. Per the germline V gene, CDR1 is SNHLY and CDR2 is FYNNEI. J was trimmed by 4 bases and V by 8 bases; bases with no gene match: 6. CDR3 bases: TGTGCCAGCGACCTAGCGGGGGGGCAATACAATGAGCAGTTCTTC. This codes for CASDLAGGQYNEQFF.